The 18 T cell receptor beta chains presented below share a single source sample, sequenced in a study of shared clonotypes between healthy human individuals. Method: immunoSEQ multiplex PCR; TCRdb's copy keeps in-frame clones and lacks some. The repertoire consists of approximately 100,000 clones, with approximately 65% occurring once and the leading ten covering approximately 24%. Sequencing was done on a sample of memory CD8+ T cells sorted from blood. Subset reported: CD45RO+ cells pooled with CCR7-negative TemRA cells. The receptors come from a woman aged 25-40 years in good health.

This clone was seen a handful of times. The J gene is TRBJ1-5, the V gene TRBV6-1; 11 bases map to TRBD1. This CDR3 is 14 amino acids long. Per the germline V gene, CDR1 is MNHNS and CDR2 is SASEGT. V shed 4 bases and J 6 bases; nucleotides not matched to a gene: 2. CDR3 protein: CASSGDRGFQPQHF. DNA for the CDR3: TGTGCCAGCAGTGGGGACAGGGGGTTTCAGCCCCAGCATTTT.

This clone has more than one count but fewer than ten. The rearrangement uses TRBV7-7 and TRBJ2-7; 12 nucleotides align to TRBD1. The V gene's germline CDR1 is SSHAT and CDR2 FNYEAQ (reference sequence). The CDR3 is made up of 15 amino acids. V was pared by 4 bases and J by 3 bases, with 4 bases of the junction left unmatched. In DNA, the CDR3 is TGTGCCAGCAGCTCCGGGACAGGGGGCCTCTACGAGCAGTACTTC. Translation gives CASSSGTGGLYEQYF.

The J gene is TRBJ2-1, the V gene TRBV29-1; D is unclear. CDR1 is SQVTM, CDR2 ANQGSEA, per germline. The CDR3 runs to 18 residues. Trimming left V 3 bases short and J 3 bases short, with 24 bases between. CDR3 DNA sequence: TGCAGCGTTGATCGCGCCGGCTTACAGCGATTACTCTACAATGAGCAGTTCTTC. Protein product: CSVDRAGLQRLLYNEQFF.

In this sample, this clone turned up once. The chain links TRBV7-6 to TRBJ1-1; D remains unclear. CDR1 and CDR2 (germline): SGHVS, FNYEAQ. V shed 1 base and J shed 0 bases, with 9 bases lying between them. CDR3 length: 15 amino acids. The DNA of the CDR3 is TGTGCCAGCAGCTTAGAGGCGGGGATGAACACTGAAGCTTTCTTT. It codes for CASSLEAGMNTEAFF.

This sequence joins TRBV13 and TRBJ2-7; no reliable D call. Germline CDR1 PRHDT, CDR2 FYEKMQ (reference sequence). The CDR3 spans 17 residues. V was shortened by 4 bases and J by 2 bases, with 21 bases between the two germline ends. The DNA of the CDR3 is TGTGCCAGCAGCTCGTCATTGACGGCCACCTGGCCCTACGAGCAGTACTTC. Its protein product is CASSSSLTATWPYEQYF.

A few counts support this clone. This chain links TRBV5-1 with TRBJ1-4; the D gene is possibly TRBD1 (5 bases). The CDR3 is 12 residues long. Looked up from germline, CDR1 is SGHRS and CDR2 is YFSETQ. V dropped 4 bases and J dropped 8 bases, with 9 bases sitting between them. The CDR3 protein is CASSTAGEKLFF. CDR3 nucleotide sequence: TGCGCCAGCAGCACAGCAGGGGAAAAACTGTTTTTT.

The chain combines TRBV19 with TRBJ2-5, with D possibly being TRBD2 (6 bases). Per germline, CDR1 LNHDA and CDR2 SQIVND (reference sequence). The CDR3 has 15 amino acids. The V end was cut by 5 bases, the J end by 5 bases, with 18 bases between. The CDR3 loop reads CASSLGGGVGETQYF. The CDR3 coding sequence is TGTGCCAGTAGTTTGGGTGGAGGGGTCGGGGAGACCCAGTACTTC.

About this clone: Relative to the germline gene, one junction end is altered; a read error may explain this. J is TRBJ2-5 and V is TRBV13; D is possibly TRBD1 (5 bases). The better agreement between TRBJ2-7 and the DNA end casts doubt on the J call. Germline-derived CDR1 and CDR2 are PRHDT and FYEKMQ (reference sequence). The CDR3 has 16 residues. The CDR3 DNA sequence: TGTGCCAGCAGTTTAGGGCCGACAGAATCCTCCTACGAGCAGTACTTC. It translates to CASSLGPTESSYEQYF.

This clone was detected once. This chain connects TRBV5-1 to TRBJ1-1, with unresolved D. V lost 4 bases and J lost 0, with 13 bases in between. The CDR3 covers 15 residues. Germline CDR1 and CDR2: SGHRS and YFSETQ. CDR3 region: CASSPWFLLNTEAFF. The CDR3 DNA sequence: TGCGCCAGCAGCCCCTGGTTCCTTTTGAACACTGAAGCTTTCTTT.

The chain couples TRBV7-3 to TRBJ2-2; D is uncertain. The V gene's germline CDR1 is SGHTA and CDR2 FQGTGA. The CDR3 length is 14 residues. Between the trimmed V and J ends, which lost 5 bases and 6 bases, there was a span of 13 bases. CDR3 coding DNA: TGTGCCAGCAGCCCCCGCATGGGGTCCGGGGAGCTGTTTTTT. As protein: CASSPRMGSGELFF.

This clone was found many times. In nucleotides, the CDR3 is TGTGCCAGCAGCTTGGTGCCCGGGCAGAGCAATCAGCCCCAGCATTTT. This translates into CASSLVPGQSNQPQHF. The rearrangement uses TRBV5-6 and TRBJ1-5; D ambiguous. V was trimmed by 0 bases and J by 1 base, leaving 11 bases between them. CDR1 is SGHDT and CDR2 is YYEEEE in the germline V gene. The CDR3 has 16 residues. Together with reference TRBV5-6 and TRBJ1-5, the CDR3 gives the full variable domain: DAGVTQSPTHLIKTRGQQVTLRCSPKSGHDTVSWYQQALGQGPQFIFQYYEEEERQRGNFPDRFSGHQFPNYSSELNVNALLLGDSALYLCASSLVPGQSNQPQHFGDGTRLSIL.

The chain recombines TRBV19 with TRBJ1-2; no clear D gene. Trimming left V 5 bases short and J 4 bases short, with 17 bases between. The length of the CDR3 is 15 residues. Germline assignment: CDR1 LNHDA and CDR2 SQIVND (reference sequence). CDR3 coding DNA: TGTGCCAGTAGTCCGGCTCTCAAAAACCCCTATGGCTACACCTTC. The encoded protein is CASSPALKNPYGYTF.

V and J are TRBV30 and TRBJ2-1; 9 bases align to TRBD2. This CDR3 contains 16 residues. CDR1 GTSNPN and CDR2 SVGIG come from the germline V gene (reference sequence). V trimming: 0 bases; J trimming: 4 bases; junction bases outside the gene matches: 7. For the CDR3, the DNA is TGTGCCTGGAGTGTTTTTGCGGGAGGGAGATACAATGAGCAGTTCTTC. Translation gives CAWSVFAGGRYNEQFF.

This clone was seen only a few times. The V gene is TRBV4-2, the J gene TRBJ1-4; D is unclear. The germline V gene has CDR1 LGHNA and CDR2 YNFKEQ. The length of the CDR3 is 16 residues. Trimming took 0 bases from V and 6 from J, leaving 14 bases between them. CDR3 protein: CASSQDTGQGYEKLFF. In nucleotides, the CDR3 is TGTGCCAGCAGCCAAGATACGGGTCAAGGTTATGAAAAACTGTTTTTT.

This chain links TRBV4-1 with TRBJ1-1; D is possibly TRBD1 (5 bases). The CDR3 runs to 15 residues. Germline V gives CDR1 MGHRA, CDR2 YSYEKL. The V gene lost 0 bases and the J gene lost 4 bases, with 12 bases spanning the gap. The CDR3 is CASSQDSGVLTEAFF. The CDR3 nucleotides are TGCGCCAGCAGCCAAGATTCGGGGGTACTCACTGAAGCTTTCTTT.

This chain links TRBV28 with TRBJ2-1; TRBD1 matches at 10 bases. Germline V gene data show CDR1 as MDHEN and CDR2 as SYDVKM. The V and J ends lost 9 bases and 4 bases, in that order; junction bases with no gene match: 9. The CDR3 covers 15 residues. The CDR3 sequence: CASYPGTGVYNEQFF. The CDR3 DNA reads as TGTGCCAGTTACCCCGGGACAGGGGTATACAATGAGCAGTTCTTC. Based on the CDR3 plus reference TRBV28 and TRBJ2-1, the full variable domain is DVKVTQSSRYLVKRTGEKVFLECVQDMDHENMFWYRQDPGLGLRLIYFSYDVKMKEKGDIPEGYSVSREKKERFSLILESASTNQTSMYLCASYPGTGVYNEQFFGPGTRLTVL.

The J gene is TRBJ2-7, the V gene TRBV7-8; the D gene is possibly TRBD2 (5 bases). CDR1 is SGHVS and CDR2 is FQNEAQ in the germline V gene. This CDR3 has 14 amino acids. Trimming took off 8 bases at V and 2 bases at J, with 16 bases between the two ends. CDR3 nucleotides: TGTGCCAGCCAGCTGGCGGGCAGAACCTACGAGCAGTACTTC. Amino acid sequence: CASQLAGRTYEQYF.

In its sample, this clone was seen a few times. This rearrangement joins TRBV7-2 to TRBJ2-3, with D unresolved. The CDR3 length is 14 residues. Looked up from germline, CDR1 is SGHTA and CDR2 is FQGNSA. V lost 3 bases, J lost 4 bases, and 11 bases lay in between. The DNA of the CDR3 is TGTGCCAGCAGCTTGTTTCAAGCCCCAGATACGCAGTATTTT. Translated, it gives CASSLFQAPDTQYF.